The 27 T cell receptor beta chains listed next were all sequenced from one sample in a study of cytomegalovirus exposure and HLA in healthy donors listed by TCRdb under 2017. Library creation used the immunoSEQ multiplex PCR assay. Drawn from immuneACCESS, this table holds only the in-frame rearrangements with V and J called that TCRdb kept. Clones are partly lost; checked studies trace under half to an unresolved V gene and leave the rest unexplained. This sample comprises about 220,000 clones, 80% to 90% of them detected only once. 2.5% to 3% of the sample is held by the ten biggest clonotypes. Sample: PBMCs. These receptor sequences come from a man aged 18 to 30 in good health and CMV-seronegative.

The V and J genes are TRBV28 and TRBJ1-5, with unresolved D. Germline CDR1 MDHEN, CDR2 SYDVKM. V was shortened by 8 bases and J by 2 bases, with 16 bases between the two germline ends. The CDR3 contains 15 residues. Here the CDR3 DNA reads TGTGCCAGCCCCCCAACTGCTCTAGGCAATCAGCCCCAGCATTTT. It specifies CASPPTALGNQPQHF.

This chain uses TRBV7-2 with TRBJ2-5, with D hard to call. V was trimmed by 5 bases and J by 5 bases, leaving 12 bases between them. The CDR3 sequence is 13 residues long. CDR1 and CDR2 (germline): SGHTA, FQGNSA. For the CDR3, the DNA is TGTGCCAGCAGCCCAGCGTTGGCGGAGACCCAGTACTTC. This encodes CASSPALAETQYF.

The chain links TRBV5-1 to TRBJ1-2; TRBD1 agrees at 11 bases. Germline CDR1 is SGHRS and CDR2 is YFSETQ. CDR3 size: 16 residues. Trimming cost V 4 bases and J 8 bases; bases outside gene matches: 13. The CDR3 nucleotides are TGCGCCAGCAGCCCTCAGCCGGGACAGGGGGAAACCGGCTACACCTTC. Its translation is CASSPQPGQGETGYTF.

This chain uses TRBV7-6 with TRBJ1-5, with 7 positions matching TRBD1. Trimming took 0 bases from V and 1 from J; bases not matched to a gene: 9. Germline CDR1 reads SGHVS; CDR2 reads FNYEAQ. The CDR3 loop spans 18 amino acids. The CDR3 nucleotides are TGTGCCAGCAGCTTAGCCGGGAGACAGGGCGGGAGCAATCAGCCCCAGCATTTT. This gives the protein CASSLAGRQGGSNQPQHF.

The chain is built from TRBV10-1 and TRBJ2-1; 9 bases map to TRBD2. CDR1 is WNHNN and CDR2 is SYGVQD in the germline V gene (reference sequence). The CDR3 totals 14 residues. Trimming removed 3 bases from V and 5 bases from J; junction bases left unmatched: 2. DNA for the CDR3: TGCGCCAGCAGTGATTCTAGCGGGAACAATGAGCAGTTCTTC. Its translation: CASSDSSGNNEQFF.

The chain recombines TRBV28 with TRBJ2-7; 7 bases agree with TRBD1. Unmatched junction bases numbered 13, after V lost 4 bases and J lost 7 bases. The CDR3 has 15 amino acids. Germline V gene data show CDR1 as MDHEN and CDR2 as SYDVKM. CDR3 nucleotides: TGTGCCAGCAGTTCCGGGACAGTGGGAGTCTGGGAGCAGTACTTC. Its translation is CASSSGTVGVWEQYF.

J is TRBJ2-1 and V is TRBV27, with TRBD2 as a possible D gene (6 bases). Trimming removed 5 bases from V and 2 bases from J, with 16 bases in between. This CDR3 comprises 16 residues. Germline CDR1 reads MNHEY; CDR2 reads SMNVEV (reference sequence). CDR3 sequence: CASSPSYGEAYNEQFF. In DNA, the CDR3 is TGTGCCAGCAGTCCCTCCTACGGGGAGGCCTACAATGAGCAGTTCTTC.

This clone was picked up one time. The V and J genes are TRBV18 and TRBJ2-5, with 7 bases identical to TRBD1. Germline values: CDR1 KGHSH, CDR2 LQKENI. V dropped 3 bases and J dropped 7; count of bases not matched to a gene: 11. The CDR3 is made up of 15 amino acids. This CDR3 reads CASSPEWDRLGTQYF. The CDR3 DNA sequence: TGTGCCAGCTCACCGGAATGGGACAGACTGGGGACCCAGTACTTC. Drawing the rest from reference TRBV18 and TRBJ2-5, the complete variable domain is NAGVMQNPRHLVRRRGQEARLRCSPMKGHSHVYWYRQLPEEGLKFMVYLQKENIIDESGMPKERFSAEFPKEGPSILRIQQVVRGDSAAYFCASSPEWDRLGTQYFGPGTRLLVL.

The CDR3 is CASSLALSSYNEQFF. In DNA form, the CDR3 reads TGCGCCAGCAGCTTGGCCCTGAGCTCCTACAATGAGCAGTTCTTC. This chain links TRBV5-1 with TRBJ2-1; D remains unclear. The CDR3 length is 15 residues. Trimming cost V 0 bases and J 0 bases, with 7 bases left between them. The germline gives CDR1 SGHRS, CDR2 YFSETQ.

The J gene is TRBJ2-7, the V gene TRBV25-1; 10 positions agree with TRBD1. The germline gives CDR1 MGHDK, CDR2 SYGVNS. The CDR3 consists of 14 residues. Losses at the gene ends were 6 bases for V and 5 bases for J; bases not matched to a gene: 7. The CDR3, as DNA: TGTGCCAGCAGCGGGACAGGGGTGAATCACGAGCAGTACTTC. Translated, it gives CASSGTGVNHEQYF.

The V call is TRBV4-3, the J call TRBJ1-1, with D uncertain. V lost 0 bases and J lost 2, with 10 bases in between. This CDR3 spans 15 amino acids. Per germline, CDR1 LGHNA and CDR2 YSLEER. CDR3 amino acids: CASSQERVDNTEAFF. The CDR3 DNA follows: TGCGCCAGCAGCCAAGAGCGGGTAGACAACACTGAAGCTTTCTTT.

This sequence joins TRBV29-1 and TRBJ1-5; D possibly corresponds to TRBD1 (6 bases). V was trimmed by 8 bases and J by 3 bases, leaving 20 bases between them. Per the germline V gene, CDR1 is SQVTM and CDR2 is ANQGSEA. The CDR3 spans 15 residues. The CDR3: CSLVKGHRDNQPQHF. The CDR3 DNA follows: TGCAGCCTTGTAAAGGGACACCGAGACAATCAGCCCCAGCATTTT.

The J gene is TRBJ1-1, the V gene TRBV6-4, with TRBD1 matching over 7 bases. Germline V lookup: CDR1 MRHNA, CDR2 SNTAGT. The junction had 3 bases not matched to a gene; V was cut back by 5 bases and J by 3 bases. This CDR3 is 13 amino acids long. The CDR3 coding sequence is TGTGCCAGCAGTCCCGACAGGGACACTGAAGCTTTCTTT. Protein product: CASSPDRDTEAFF.

This sequence joins TRBV19 and TRBJ2-2; 8 bases align to TRBD2. The CDR3 loop spans 19 amino acids. From germline, CDR1 is LNHDA and CDR2 SQIVND (reference sequence). V lost 5 bases and J lost 4; bases outside the gene matches: 18. The CDR3 coding sequence is TGTGCCAGTAGTCCTTCCGGGTGGCGGGAGGCCGGTAGCACCGGGGAGCTGTTTTTT. Translating it yields CASSPSGWREAGSTGELFF.

The V call is TRBV6-4, the J call TRBJ2-7; TRBD2 is a possible D gene (5 bases). The CDR3 sequence is 13 residues long. In germline, CDR1 is MRHNA, CDR2 SNTAGT. The V gene lost 4 bases and the J gene lost 8 bases, with 15 bases spanning the gap. This chain's CDR3 is CASSVGSAGKQYF. The CDR3 nucleotides read TGTGCCAGCAGTGTCGGCAGTGCCGGGAAGCAGTACTTC.

This chain connects TRBV2 to TRBJ2-1; 10 positions match TRBD2. The germline V gene has CDR1 SNHLY and CDR2 FYNNEI. The CDR3 consists of 17 residues. With V trimmed by 5 bases and J by 2 bases, 9 bases remained unmatched. The CDR3 DNA reads TGTGCCAGCAGTCCCCTAGGTACTAGCGGGGCCTACAATGAGCAGTTCTTC. As protein: CASSPLGTSGAYNEQFF.

The gene calls are TRBV7-2 and TRBJ1-5; 8 nucleotides match TRBD1. This CDR3 has 15 residues. CDR1 and CDR2 from the germline V gene are SGHTA and FQGNSA. V dropped 3 bases and J dropped 7; count of bases not matched to a gene: 8. Here the CDR3 reads CASSFAGGAGQPQHF. The CDR3 DNA sequence: TGTGCCAGCAGCTTTGCAGGGGGCGCCGGGCAGCCCCAGCATTTT.

The chain couples TRBV2 to TRBJ2-2; 7 nucleotides match TRBD1. After removal of 4 bases from V and 2 bases from J, the junction contained 7 bases not matched to a gene. CDR3 size: 16 residues. Germline V CDR1 and CDR2: SNHLY, FYNNEI. The CDR3 sequence: CASSVYRGANTGELFF. The DNA of the CDR3 is TGTGCCAGCAGTGTATACAGGGGTGCTAACACCGGGGAGCTGTTTTTT.

This clone has a handful of counts. The chain recombines TRBV7-9 with TRBJ1-2, with D perhaps matching TRBD1 (5 bases). Germline CDR1 and CDR2: SEHNR and FQNEAQ (reference sequence). The V end lost 8 bases, the J end lost 6 bases, and 13 bases lay between the germline ends. The CDR3 runs to 12 residues. The DNA for the CDR3 is TGTGCCAGCCGCGGACAAGCCGATGGCTACACCTTC. Translation: CASRGQADGYTF.

The V call is TRBV6-5, the J call TRBJ1-5; TRBD1 aligns across 7 bases. Unmatched junction bases numbered 4, after V lost 4 bases and J lost 1 base. This CDR3 contains 15 residues. Per germline, CDR1 MNHEY and CDR2 SVGAGI. Here the CDR3 reads CASSFTGESNQPQHF. CDR3 nucleotides: TGTGCCAGCAGTTTTACAGGGGAAAGCAATCAGCCCCAGCATTTT.

The count of this clone is one. The V and J genes are TRBV28 and TRBJ1-4; a weak D match, TRBD1 (6 bases). V was trimmed by 6 bases and J by 5 bases, leaving 13 bases between them. Germline CDR1 MDHEN, CDR2 SYDVKM. This CDR3 spans 14 amino acids. The CDR3: CASRPQGRNEKLFF. DNA for the CDR3: TGTGCCAGCAGGCCTCAGGGGCGGAATGAAAAACTGTTTTTT. Drawing the rest from reference TRBV28 and TRBJ1-4, the complete variable domain is DVKVTQSSRYLVKRTGEKVFLECVQDMDHENMFWYRQDPGLGLRLIYFSYDVKMKEKGDIPEGYSVSREKKERFSLILESASTNQTSMYLCASRPQGRNEKLFFGSGTQLSVL.

This chain joins TRBV7-9 and TRBJ2-2; 9 bases are a match to TRBD1. This CDR3 has 15 amino acids. Germline V CDR1 and CDR2: SEHNR, FQNEAQ (reference sequence). J lost 5 bases, V lost 5 bases, and 6 bases had no gene match. CDR3 DNA: TGTGCCAGCAGCCAAGGGACAGGGTTAACCGGGGAGCTGTTTTTT. Translating it yields CASSQGTGLTGELFF.

This clone was recorded a few times. The chain links TRBV9 to TRBJ2-7; D is ambiguous. This CDR3 is 16 amino acids long. Trimming took 0 bases from V and 4 from J, leaving 17 bases between them. The germline gives CDR1 SGDLS, CDR2 YYNGEE. CDR3 DNA sequence: TGTGCCAGCAGCGTAGGGCCACAGACCACACCATACGAGCAGTACTTC. It is translated as CASSVGPQTTPYEQYF.

V usage is TRBV7-9 and J usage is TRBJ1-6; 7 bases are a match to TRBD1. V was clipped by 5 bases and J by 8 bases; unmatched bases: 6. The germline CDR1 and CDR2 sequences are SEHNR and FQNEAQ (reference sequence). The CDR3 runs to 14 residues. CDR3 sequence: CASSPRQGDSPLHF. DNA for the CDR3: TGTGCCAGCAGCCCCAGACAGGGTGATTCACCCCTCCACTTT.

This sequence joins TRBV6-5 and TRBJ2-3, with D perhaps TRBD1 (6 bases). The germline V gene has CDR1 MNHEY and CDR2 SVGAGI. This CDR3 region has 15 residues. V lost 3 bases to trimming and J lost 4 bases, with 14 bases between them. The CDR3 spells CASSYQGLRSDTQYF. CDR3 bases: TGTGCCAGCAGTTATCAGGGGTTGAGGTCAGATACGCAGTATTTT.

This rearrangement joins TRBV6-5 to TRBJ2-2, with D possibly matching TRBD1 (6 bases). Deletions cut 5 bases from V and 6 bases from J, with 13 bases between. The CDR3 contains 14 residues. Germline values: CDR1 MNHEY, CDR2 SVGAGI. CDR3 amino acids: CASSRTVIAGELFF. The CDR3 DNA reads as TGTGCCAGCAGTCGGACAGTGATCGCCGGGGAGCTGTTTTTT.

The rearrangement uses TRBV27 and TRBJ2-7; tentatively, D is TRBD1 (6 bases). Trimming took off 0 bases at V and 3 bases at J, with 9 bases between the two ends. This CDR3 spans 14 amino acids. Germline V gene sequence: CDR1 MNHEY, CDR2 SMNVEV (reference sequence). CDR3 DNA: TGTGCCAGCAGTTTATCGCCAGGGGTCTACGAGCAGTACTTC. As protein: CASSLSPGVYEQYF.